This T cell receptor (beta chain) was observed in a study of blood T cell repertoires in COVID-19. Across the whole study: Whether acute or convalescent, the COVID-19 samples came from the United States, Italy and Spain.

Clones were read by immunoSEQ multiplex PCR, and TCRdb kept only the in-frame ones, dropping some. The sample consists of 85,000 to 100,000 clones, roughly 88% of them appearing once. This CDR3 comprises 14 residues. V dropped 2 bases and J dropped 5 bases, with 12 bases sitting between them. Germline CDR1 is SGDLS and CDR2 is YYNGEE. The sequencing sample was made of peripheral blood. The sequence came from a man aged 45 to 65 with active or convalescent COVID-19. The chain links TRBV9 to TRBJ2-3; D perhaps matches TRBD2 (5 bases). CDR3 region: CASSVLLALDTQYF. The DNA of the CDR3 is TGTGCCAGCAGCGTCCTCCTAGCCTTAGATACGCAGTATTTT.